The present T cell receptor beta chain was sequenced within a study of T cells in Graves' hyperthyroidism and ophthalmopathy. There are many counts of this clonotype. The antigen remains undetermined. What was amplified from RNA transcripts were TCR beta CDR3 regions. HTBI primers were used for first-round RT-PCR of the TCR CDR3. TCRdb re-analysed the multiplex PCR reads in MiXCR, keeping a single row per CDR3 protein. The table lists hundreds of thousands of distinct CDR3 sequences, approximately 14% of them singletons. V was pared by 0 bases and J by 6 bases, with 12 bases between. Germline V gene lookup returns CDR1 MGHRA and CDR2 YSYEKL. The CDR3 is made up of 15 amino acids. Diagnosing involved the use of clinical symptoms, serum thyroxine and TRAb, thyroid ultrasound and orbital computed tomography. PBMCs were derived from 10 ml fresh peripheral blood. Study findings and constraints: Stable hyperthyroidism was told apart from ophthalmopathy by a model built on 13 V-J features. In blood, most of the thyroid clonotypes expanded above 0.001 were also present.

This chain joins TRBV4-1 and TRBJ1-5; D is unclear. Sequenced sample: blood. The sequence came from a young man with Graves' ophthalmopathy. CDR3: CASSQDRPGSQPQHF. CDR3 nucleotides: TGCGCCAGCAGCCAAGACCGGCCGGGTAGTCAGCCCCAGCATTTT.